The T cell receptor (beta chain) described here comes from a study of cytomegalovirus exposure and HLA in healthy donors. Nominally healthy donors were sampled, though unrecorded immune exposures were likely. PCR used 60 Vbeta primers and 13 Jbeta primers. Sequenced by immunoSEQ multiplex PCR; TCRdb stores in-frame clones only, minus some. The repertoire holds 90,000 to 120,000 clones, with roughly 78% as singletons. The J segment lost 7 bases and the V segment lost 3 bases, leaving 8 bases of the junction unmatched. The CDR3 is 16 residues long. Germline V gene data show CDR1 as MGHRA and CDR2 as YSYEKL.

Material: PBMCs. The TCR was taken from a woman between 35 and 50 years old in good health and CMV-seronegative. The gene calls are TRBV4-1 and TRBJ2-1; 11 bases are shared with TRBD2. The CDR3 loop reads CASSHPLAGAGNEQFF. For the CDR3, the DNA is TGCGCCAGCAGCCACCCACTAGCGGGAGCGGGGAATGAGCAGTTCTTC.